The clone carrying this TCR beta chain has only one observation. TCRdb's copy holds only in-frame clones and misses some; the assay was immunoSEQ multiplex PCR. Seen here are about 150,000 clones, 93% observed once, and the top ten hold around 2.5%. The sample belongs to a study of control samples from healthy donors and cancer patients. V lost 2 bases, J lost 8 bases, and 8 bases stayed unmatched. Germline CDR1 reads SGHRS; CDR2 reads YFSETQ. There are 15 residues in the CDR3. This receptor was identified in a man aged 45-65 years in good health. The sequencing sample was made of blood. The chain uses TRBV5-1 and TRBJ1-4; TRBD1 matches at 8 bases. This chain's CDR3 is CASSFRQGAGEKLFF. In DNA form, the CDR3 reads TGCGCCAGCAGCTTCAGGCAGGGGGCAGGCGAAAAACTGTTTTTT.